The 18 T cell receptor beta chains reported below all come from one sample, sequenced in a study of blood T cell repertoires in COVID-19. Here immunoSEQ multiplex PCR was the method, and the copy in TCRdb shows in-frame clones only, minus some. This sample has 200,000 to 300,000 clones, with around nine tenths found just once. Sample: peripheral blood. The receptors were gathered from a woman aged 60 to 75 with COVID-19, enrolled during active disease.

The genes are TRBV19 and TRBJ1-1; D unclear. Germline loops: CDR1 LNHDA, CDR2 SQIVND (reference sequence). This CDR3 has 13 amino acids. The V gene lost 5 bases and the J gene lost 4 bases, with 11 bases spanning the gap. The CDR3, as DNA: TGTGCCAGTAGTGTGCCCCTGAGCACTGAAGCTTTCTTT. Protein product: CASSVPLSTEAFF.

The chain uses TRBV3-1 (or the pseudogene TRBV3-2) and TRBJ2-1, with TRBD2 matching over 13 bases. The CDR3 contains 14 residues. V lost 2 bases and J lost 11; bases outside the gene matches: 3. CDR1 and CDR2 (germline): LGHDT, YNNKEL (reference sequence). DNA of the CDR3: TGTGCCAGCAGCCAATTACTAGCGGGAGGGAAGCAGTTCTTC. Its protein is CASSQLLAGGKQFF.

The chain employs TRBV19 and TRBJ1-5, with D hard to call. The CDR3 has 14 amino acids. V was pared by 10 bases and J by 0 bases, with 13 bases between. CDR1 and CDR2 (germline): LNHDA, SQIVND (reference sequence). For the CDR3, the DNA is TGTGCCACTGGAGACGGAATTAGCAATCAGCCCCAGCATTTT. Translated, it gives CATGDGISNQPQHF.

The rearrangement joins TRBV18 to TRBJ2-5; TRBD2 is a possible D gene (5 bases). V lost 3 bases, J lost 2 bases, and 10 bases lay in between. In germline, CDR1 is KGHSH, CDR2 LQKENI. The CDR3 sequence is 14 residues long. The CDR3 nucleotides read TGTGCCAGCTCACCGTTGGGAGTTCAAGAGACCCAGTACTTC. The encoded protein is CASSPLGVQETQYF.

This chain connects TRBV7-2 to TRBJ2-3; 8 bases are a match to TRBD2. CDR3 length: 17 residues. V was pared by 1 base and J by 4 bases, with 10 bases of the junction left unmatched. The V gene's germline CDR1 is SGHTA and CDR2 FQGNSA. The CDR3: CASSLESVAGYADTQYF. Here the CDR3 DNA reads TGTGCCAGCAGCTTAGAGTCGGTAGCGGGATACGCAGATACGCAGTATTTT.

This chain connects TRBV27 to TRBJ1-6, with 7 positions matching TRBD1. Losses at the gene ends were 7 bases for V and 0 bases for J; bases not matched to a gene: 9. The CDR3 totals 17 residues. CDR1 is MNHEY, CDR2 SMNVEV, per germline (reference sequence). CDR3 sequence: CASTTDRESSYNSPLHF. Here the CDR3 DNA reads TGTGCCAGCACTACTGACAGGGAGAGCTCCTATAATTCACCCCTCCACTTT.

The chain has TRBV9 and TRBJ1-2, with D hard to call. The CDR3 length is 12 residues. Trimming shortened V by 6 bases and J by 4 bases, and 10 bases separated the two germline ends. The V gene's germline CDR1 is SGDLS and CDR2 YYNGEE. This CDR3 is CASTTPPYGYTF. Written as DNA, the CDR3 is TGTGCCAGCACGACTCCCCCCTATGGCTACACCTTC.

V is TRBV28 and J is TRBJ2-3; a possible D gene is TRBD1 (6 bases). CDR1 is MDHEN, CDR2 SYDVKM, per germline. V was cut by 6 bases and J by 3 bases, with 19 bases left in between. The CDR3 loop spans 16 amino acids. CDR3 DNA: TGTGCCAGCAGCCGATCGGACACAAGGGGGACAGATACGCAGTATTTT. Translated: CASSRSDTRGTDTQYF.

V usage is TRBV7-3 and J usage is TRBJ2-5, with D possibly being TRBD1 (6 bases). CDR1 is SGHTA, CDR2 FQGTGA, per germline. Trimming stripped 5 bases from V and 3 bases from J, with 10 bases between. There are 13 residues in the CDR3. CDR3 DNA sequence: TGTGCCAGCAGCCGAGGACAGAAAGAGACCCAGTACTTC. Protein: CASSRGQKETQYF.

This clone was seen at least ten times. The chain is built from TRBV6-6 and TRBJ2-7, with TRBD1 matching 9 bases. V was pared by 7 bases and J by 6 bases, with 13 bases of the junction left unmatched. The CDR3 is 15 amino acids. CDR1 MNHNY and CDR2 SVGAGI come from the germline V gene (reference sequence). The CDR3 nucleotides are TGTGCCAGCACGAAAAACAGGGGGCAAGGTGGCGAGCAGTACTTC. Amino acid sequence: CASTKNRGQGGEQYF.

The V and J genes are TRBV9 and TRBJ2-1, with TRBD1 as a possible D gene (6 bases). The V end lost 0 bases, the J end lost 0 bases, and 10 bases lay between the germline ends. CDR1 is SGDLS, CDR2 YYNGEE, per germline. The CDR3 has 16 residues. CDR3 sequence: CASSVVQGSSYNEQFF. DNA for the CDR3: TGTGCCAGCAGCGTAGTTCAGGGGAGCTCCTACAATGAGCAGTTCTTC.

The V and J genes are TRBV7-9 and TRBJ2-1; 7 positions agree with TRBD2. The germline gives CDR1 SEHNR, CDR2 FQNEAQ (reference sequence). The CDR3 loop spans 14 amino acids. The junction had 10 bases not matched to a gene; V was cut back by 1 base and J by 13 bases. The CDR3: CASSLVGAGGSQFF. The CDR3 DNA follows: TGTGCCAGCAGCTTAGTAGGGGCCGGGGGGTCACAGTTCTTC.

This clone occurred a few times. The J gene is TRBJ2-3, the V gene TRBV28; tentatively, D is TRBD1 (5 bases). CDR3 length equals 16 residues. V lost 2 bases and J 5 bases, leaving 17 bases between the germline ends. The germline CDR1 and CDR2 sequences are MDHEN and SYDVKM. Here the CDR3 reads CASSLALAGRGDTQYF. In DNA, the CDR3 is TGTGCCAGCAGTTTAGCCCTCGCAGGGCGAGGAGATACGCAGTATTTT. Full variable domain (missing parts from reference TRBV28 and TRBJ2-3): DVKVTQSSRYLVKRTGEKVFLECVQDMDHENMFWYRQDPGLGLRLIYFSYDVKMKEKGDIPEGYSVSREKKERFSLILESASTNQTSMYLCASSLALAGRGDTQYFGPGTRLTVL.

The chain joins TRBV7-6 to TRBJ1-2; D uncertain. The CDR3 loop spans 16 amino acids. Trimming shortened V by 5 bases and J by 2 bases, and 18 bases separated the two germline ends. Germline V gene lookup returns CDR1 SGHVS and CDR2 FNYEAQ. In DNA form, the CDR3 reads TGTGCCAGCAGCCCCCCCCCGGGTATGCTAAACTATGGCTACACCTTC. It is translated as CASSPPPGMLNYGYTF.

This sequence joins TRBV7-3 and TRBJ2-1; 11 positions match TRBD2. J lost 5 bases, V lost 3 bases, and 6 bases had no gene match. The CDR3 extends over 16 amino acids. Germline V CDR1 and CDR2: SGHTA, FQGTGA. This chain's CDR3 is CASSLGLAVSDNEQFF. Here the CDR3 DNA reads TGTGCCAGCAGCTTGGGACTAGCGGTGAGCGACAATGAGCAGTTCTTC.

The rearrangement links TRBV7-6 to TRBJ2-4; 11 bases are a match to TRBD2. This CDR3 has 16 residues. V lost 1 base and J lost 7; bases outside the gene matches: 6. Germline CDR1 reads SGHVS; CDR2 reads FNYEAQ. Here the CDR3 reads CASSLGSRLAGNIQYF. In nucleotides, the CDR3 is TGTGCCAGCAGCTTAGGATCAAGACTAGCGGGGAACATTCAGTACTTC.

The chain links TRBV30 to TRBJ1-3; maybe TRBD1 (6 bases). Germline V gene data show CDR1 as GTSNPN and CDR2 as SVGIG (reference sequence). The CDR3 is 19 amino acids. Deletions cut 5 bases from V and 0 bases from J, with 26 bases between. The CDR3 is CAWDGFGLRQVLSGNTIYF. Here the CDR3 DNA reads TGTGCCTGGGACGGGTTTGGGTTAAGACAGGTCCTCTCTGGAAACACCATATATTTT.

This clone was detected once. This chain links TRBV11-2 with TRBJ2-1, with TRBD1 as a possible D gene (6 bases). The V and J ends lost 1 base and 0 bases respectively, with 10 bases between them. CDR3 length: 16 amino acids. In germline, CDR1 is SGHAT, CDR2 FQNNGV. The CDR3 DNA sequence: TGTGCCAGCAGCTTAGGCCAAGGGGGCTCCTACAATGAGCAGTTCTTC. It translates to CASSLGQGGSYNEQFF.